This T cell receptor beta chain came from a study of cytomegalovirus exposure and HLA in healthy donors. Turning to the study itself: Of all 400 or so donors who were genotyped, 81% belonged to the Caucasian-associated ancestry cluster. Overall study findings and caveats: The classifier, whose performance was assessed in both the original and validation cohorts, reportedly diagnosed cytomegalovirus status with high specificity and sensitivity.

This clone has a handful of counts. Antigen specificity is unknown. J gave up 0 bases and V 4 bases, and 13 bases lay outside the gene matches. Germline CDR1 MGHRA, CDR2 YSYEKL. The CDR3 has 20 amino acids. In the PCR, 60 Vbeta and 13 Jbeta primers were used. Data came from immunoSEQ multiplex PCR; TCRdb stores just in-frame clones and leaves some out. Found here are 100,000 to 120,000 clones, approximately 16% of them singletons; the top ten hold around 0.86%. The gene calls are TRBV4-1 and TRBJ2-1; TRBD2 matches at 12 bases. The sequence derives from a female donor in good health and CMV-seronegative. Specimen: PBMCs. As DNA, the CDR3 is TGCGCCAGCAGCCGGGGGGATTGGACTAGCGGGGACAACTCCTACAATGAGCAGTTCTTC. Protein product: CASSRGDWTSGDNSYNEQFF.